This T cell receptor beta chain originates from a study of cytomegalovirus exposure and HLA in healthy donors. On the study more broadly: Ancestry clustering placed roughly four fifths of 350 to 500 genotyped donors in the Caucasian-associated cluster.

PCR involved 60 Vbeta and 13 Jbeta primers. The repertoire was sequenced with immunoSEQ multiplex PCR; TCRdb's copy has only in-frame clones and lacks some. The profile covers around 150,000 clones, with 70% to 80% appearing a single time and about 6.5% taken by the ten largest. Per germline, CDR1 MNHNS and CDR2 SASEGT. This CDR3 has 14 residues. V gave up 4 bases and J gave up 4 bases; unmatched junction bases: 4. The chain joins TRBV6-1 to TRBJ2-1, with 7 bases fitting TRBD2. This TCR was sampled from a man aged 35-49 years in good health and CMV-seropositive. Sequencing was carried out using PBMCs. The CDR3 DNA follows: TGTGCCAGCAGTGTTGGGCGGGAGTACAATGAGCAGTTCTTC. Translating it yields CASSVGREYNEQFF.